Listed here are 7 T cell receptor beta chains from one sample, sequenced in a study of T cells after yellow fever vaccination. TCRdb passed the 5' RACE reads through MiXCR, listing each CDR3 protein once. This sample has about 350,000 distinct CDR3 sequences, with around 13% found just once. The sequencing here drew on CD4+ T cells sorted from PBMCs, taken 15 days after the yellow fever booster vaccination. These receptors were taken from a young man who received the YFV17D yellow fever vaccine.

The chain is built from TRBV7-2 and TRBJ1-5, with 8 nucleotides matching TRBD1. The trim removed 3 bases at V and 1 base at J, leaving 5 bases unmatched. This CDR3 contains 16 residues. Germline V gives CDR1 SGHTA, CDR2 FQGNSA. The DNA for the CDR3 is TGTGCCAGCAGCTTCACAGGGGGAAGGAGCAATCAGCCCCAGCATTTT. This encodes CASSFTGGRSNQPQHF.

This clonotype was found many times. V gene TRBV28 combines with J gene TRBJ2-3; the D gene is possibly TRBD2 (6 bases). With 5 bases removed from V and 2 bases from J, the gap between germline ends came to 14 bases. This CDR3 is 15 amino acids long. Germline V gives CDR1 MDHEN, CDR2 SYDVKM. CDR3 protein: CASSRLLGLTDTQYF. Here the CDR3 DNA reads TGTGCCAGCAGTAGGCTCCTGGGACTCACAGATACGCAGTATTTT.

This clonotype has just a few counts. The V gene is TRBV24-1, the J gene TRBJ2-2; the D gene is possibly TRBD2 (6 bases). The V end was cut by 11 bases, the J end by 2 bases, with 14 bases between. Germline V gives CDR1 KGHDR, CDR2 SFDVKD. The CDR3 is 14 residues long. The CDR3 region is CARGGTVNTGELFF. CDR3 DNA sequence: TGTGCCAGGGGCGGGACGGTAAACACCGGGGAGCTGTTTTTT.

The CDR3: CASSNRQPYNEQFF. The DNA of the CDR3 is TGTGCCAGCAGCAACCGACAGCCCTACAATGAGCAGTTCTTC. This chain uses TRBV7-9 with TRBJ2-1, with D possibly being TRBD1 (5 bases). Trimming shortened V by 5 bases and J by 2 bases, and 10 bases separated the two germline ends. Germline V lookup: CDR1 SEHNR, CDR2 FQNEAQ (reference sequence). The CDR3 length is 14 residues.

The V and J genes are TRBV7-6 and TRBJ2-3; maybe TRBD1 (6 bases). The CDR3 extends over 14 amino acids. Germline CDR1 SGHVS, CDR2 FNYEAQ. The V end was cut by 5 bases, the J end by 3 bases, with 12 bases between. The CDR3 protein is CASSPTQGTDTQYF. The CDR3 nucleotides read TGTGCCAGCAGCCCGACTCAGGGGACAGATACGCAGTATTTT. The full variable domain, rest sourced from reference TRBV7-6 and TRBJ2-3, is GAGVSQSPRYKVTKRGQDVALRCDPISGHVSLYWYRQALGQGPEFLTYFNYEAQQDKSGLPNDRFSAERPEGSISTLTIQRTEQRDSAMYRCASSPTQGTDTQYFGPGTRLTVL.

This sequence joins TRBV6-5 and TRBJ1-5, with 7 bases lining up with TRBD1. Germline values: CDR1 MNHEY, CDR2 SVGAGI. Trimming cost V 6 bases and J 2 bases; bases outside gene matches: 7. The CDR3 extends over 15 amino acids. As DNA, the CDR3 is TGTGCCAGCAGAATGGACAGGCACGGCAATCAGCCCCAGCATTTT. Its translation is CASRMDRHGNQPQHF.

Here the CDR3 DNA reads TGTGCCAGCAGCGTTACCCGGGAGACCCAGTACTTC. Protein product: CASSVTRETQYF. V gene TRBV7-2 combines with J gene TRBJ2-5; D gene uncertain. Trimming took off 5 bases at V and 5 bases at J, with 9 bases between the two ends. The CDR3 is made up of 12 amino acids. CDR1 is SGHTA, CDR2 FQGNSA, per germline.